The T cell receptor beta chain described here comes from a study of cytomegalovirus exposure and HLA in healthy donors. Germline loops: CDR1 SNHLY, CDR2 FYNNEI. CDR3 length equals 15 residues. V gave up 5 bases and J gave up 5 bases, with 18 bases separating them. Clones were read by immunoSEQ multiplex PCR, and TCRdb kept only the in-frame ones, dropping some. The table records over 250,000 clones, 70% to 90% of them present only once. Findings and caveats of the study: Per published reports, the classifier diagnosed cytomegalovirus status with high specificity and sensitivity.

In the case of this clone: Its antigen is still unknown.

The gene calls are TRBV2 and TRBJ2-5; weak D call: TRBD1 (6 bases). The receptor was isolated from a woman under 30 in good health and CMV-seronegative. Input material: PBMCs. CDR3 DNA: TGTGCCAGCAGTTTTAACAGGGTGGCCCGGGAGACCCAGTACTTC. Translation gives CASSFNRVARETQYF.